Listed here are 22 T cell receptor beta chains from one sample, sequenced in a study of regulatory T cells in long-lasting Graves disease. The time point is: persistent/refractory GD, antithyroid drugs over 5 years with positive TRAb. PBMCs provided the RNA from which the TCR library was made. The authors built TCR beta libraries using iRepertoire HTBI primers and Arm-PCR of CDR3 regions. TCRdb analysed the multiplex PCR reads with MiXCR anew, one entry per CDR3 protein. The sample shows hundreds of thousands of distinct CDR3 sequences, around 32% of them seen only once. Source: peripheral blood mononuclear cells (PBMCs), taken when the disease was refractory, from a patient treated with antithyroid drugs. These receptors were collected from a female donor with Graves disease.

J is TRBJ2-7 and V is TRBV6-1; 11 bases are a match to TRBD2. The V segment lost 5 bases and the J segment 0 bases; nucleotides outside the gene matches: 15. The CDR3 is 19 residues long. Germline CDR1 MNHNS, CDR2 SASEGT. CDR3 protein: CASSPPGTSGSVSSYEQYF. Here the CDR3 DNA reads TGTGCCAGCAGTCCGCCTGGGACTAGCGGATCAGTAAGCTCCTACGAGCAGTACTTC.

V is TRBV20-1 and J is TRBJ1-3; no reliable D call. This CDR3 comprises 15 residues. From germline, CDR1 is DFQATT and CDR2 SNEGSKA (reference sequence). Trimming pared 4 bases from V and 0 bases from J, leaving 13 bases between. Here the CDR3 DNA reads TGCAGTGCTATGGTGGCAGCATCCTCTGGAAACACCATATATTTT. Its translation is CSAMVAASSGNTIYF.

This clonotype has just a few counts. This chain joins TRBV29-1 and TRBJ1-4; D is uncertain. The CDR3 runs to 13 residues. Germline assignment: CDR1 SQVTM and CDR2 ANQGSEA. V lost 1 base and J 1 base, leaving 4 bases between the germline ends. The CDR3 is CSVEGRTNEKLFF. DNA for the CDR3: TGCAGCGTTGAAGGGAGAACTAATGAAAAACTGTTTTTT. The variable domain in full, completed from reference TRBV29-1 and TRBJ1-4, reads SAVISQKPSRDICQRGTSLTIQCQVDSQVTMMFWYRQQPGQSLTLIATANQGSEATYESGFVIDKFPISRPNLTFSTLTVSNMSPEDSSIYLCSVEGRTNEKLFFGSGTQLSVL.

V gene TRBV25-1 combines with J gene TRBJ2-4, with a tentative D call TRBD2 (6 bases). Germline CDR1 MGHDK, CDR2 SYGVNS. V gave up 6 bases and J gave up 7 bases, with 16 bases separating them. This CDR3 contains 14 residues. CDR3 DNA sequence: TGTGCCAGCAGGGGGTCGGGACGGGGGAACATTCAGTACTTC. Its protein is CASRGSGRGNIQYF.

This clonotype was picked up a small number of times. This sequence joins TRBV30 and TRBJ1-5, with unresolved D. CDR1 and CDR2 from the germline V gene are GTSNPN and SVGIG (reference sequence). This CDR3 is 14 amino acids long. The V and J ends lost 2 bases and 4 bases respectively, with 12 bases between them. Here the CDR3 reads CAWSISSRNQPQHF. The CDR3 nucleotides are TGTGCCTGGAGTATAAGCTCCAGGAATCAGCCCCAGCATTTT.

The V and J genes are TRBV6-1 and TRBJ2-3; unclear D gene. Trimming shortened V by 7 bases and J by 5 bases, and 13 bases separated the two germline ends. This CDR3 is built from 13 residues. CDR1 is MNHNS and CDR2 is SASEGT in the germline V gene. CDR3 coding DNA: TGTGCCAGCACTCCCCTGGATGAAGATACGCAGTATTTT. It is translated as CASTPLDEDTQYF.

The chain links TRBV30 to TRBJ1-1; 8 bases map to TRBD1. The CDR3 has 13 amino acids. V trimming: 5 bases; J trimming: 5 bases; junction bases outside the gene matches: 7. The V gene's germline CDR1 is GTSNPN and CDR2 SVGIG (reference sequence). In DNA form, the CDR3 reads TGTGCCTGGTTTAAGGACAGGGTTACTGAAGCTTTCTTT. The encoded protein is CAWFKDRVTEAFF. The full variable domain, in which reference TRBV30 and TRBJ1-1 provide the parts outside the CDR3, is SQTIHQWPATLVQPVGSPLSLECTVEGTSNPNLYWYRQAAGRGLQLLFYSVGIGQISSEVPQNLSASRPQDRQFILSSKKLLLSDSGFYLCAWFKDRVTEAFFGQGTRLTVV.

The chain uses TRBV30 and TRBJ1-2; D remains ambiguous. The germline gives CDR1 GTSNPN, CDR2 SVGIG (reference sequence). The CDR3 is 15 amino acids. V was shortened by 2 bases and J by 6 bases, with 19 bases between the two germline ends. CDR3 coding DNA: TGTGCCTGGAGTCCCCCCAAGGCGGGGAAGCATGGCTACACCTTC. It is translated as CAWSPPKAGKHGYTF.

The rearrangement uses TRBV27 and TRBJ1-2, with D perhaps matching TRBD1 (5 bases). The germline gives CDR1 MNHEY, CDR2 SMNVEV (reference sequence). The CDR3 consists of 15 residues. V was trimmed by 6 bases and J by 5 bases, leaving 19 bases between them. Here the CDR3 DNA reads TGTGCCAGCAGCATGCTCCCGGGGCAGTCTTATGGCTACACCTTC. Its protein product is CASSMLPGQSYGYTF.

V usage is TRBV3-1 and J usage is TRBJ1-3; D is unclear. The CDR3 has 15 residues. V was pared by 3 bases and J by 0 bases, with 9 bases between. Germline loops: CDR1 LGHDT, CDR2 YNNKEL (reference sequence). CDR3 DNA: TGTGCCAGCAGCCACCTCGACGGCTCTGGAAACACCATATATTTT. Amino acid sequence: CASSHLDGSGNTIYF.

The chain has TRBV19 and TRBJ2-7; D is unresolved. Germline lookup yields CDR1 LNHDA and CDR2 SQIVND (reference sequence). Trimming cost V 5 bases and J 2 bases, with 13 bases left between them. The CDR3 runs to 14 residues. The DNA of the CDR3 is TGTGCCAGTAGTCCTGGGCGGCTAGCCTACGAGCAGTACTTC. Its translation: CASSPGRLAYEQYF.

On this clonotype itself: The conserved closing phenylalanine or tryptophan is absent in this CDR3, likely reflecting a read error. The V and J genes are TRBV29-1 and TRBJ1-1; TRBD1 might be the D (5 bases). With 6 bases removed from V and 1 base from J, the gap between germline ends came to 9 bases. The CDR3 runs to 12 residues. Germline V lookup: CDR1 SQVTM, CDR2 ANQGSEA. Here the CDR3 reads CSVQTENTEAFS. CDR3 DNA: TGCAGCGTGCAGACAGAGAACACTGAAGCTTTCTCT.

Only a few counts were recorded for this clonotype. The chain couples TRBV6-1 to TRBJ1-5; possibly TRBD1 for D (6 bases). Germline values: CDR1 MNHNS, CDR2 SASEGT. V shed 2 bases and J shed 7 bases, with 15 bases lying between them. CDR3 length: 15 residues. In nucleotides, the CDR3 is TGTGCCAGCAGTGAATGGGCGGGGGCAGGGCAGCCCCAGCATTTT. This codes for CASSEWAGAGQPQHF.

This clonotype was seen ten or more times. V gene TRBV27 combines with J gene TRBJ1-1, with D possibly matching TRBD1 (5 bases). The CDR3 has 14 residues. V shed 5 bases and J shed 4 bases, with 14 bases lying between them. Germline V gene lookup returns CDR1 MNHEY and CDR2 SMNVEV (reference sequence). This CDR3 reads CASSLRGSGTEAFF. In nucleotides, the CDR3 is TGTGCCAGCAGTCTTCGGGGGAGTGGCACTGAAGCTTTCTTT.

The chain's CDR3 is CARQGANTGELFF. The CDR3 DNA sequence: TGTGCCCGACAGGGGGCGAACACCGGGGAGCTGTTTTTT. V is TRBV30 and J is TRBJ2-2; 9 bases line up with TRBD1. V was clipped by 8 bases and J by 0 bases; unmatched bases: 1. This CDR3 spans 13 amino acids. Germline-derived CDR1 and CDR2 are GTSNPN and SVGIG (reference sequence). Looking up the rest from reference TRBV30 and TRBJ2-2 gives the full variable domain: SQTIHQWPATLVQPVGSPLSLECTVEGTSNPNLYWYRQAAGRGLQLLFYSVGIGQISSEVPQNLSASRPQDRQFILSSKKLLLSDSGFYLCARQGANTGELFFGEGSRLTVL.

The chain combines TRBV6-1 with TRBJ1-6; D ambiguous. The length of the CDR3 is 16 residues. The V gene's germline CDR1 is MNHNS and CDR2 SASEGT. The ends were cut back, 6 bases at V and 3 bases at J, with 15 bases in the middle. The CDR3 loop reads CASRDFFEGYNSPLHF. The DNA of the CDR3 is TGTGCCAGCAGAGACTTCTTTGAGGGCTATAATTCACCCCTCCACTTT.

This clonotype was recorded a few times. J is TRBJ2-7 and V is TRBV12-3 or TRBV12-4; weak D call: TRBD1 (6 bases). The length of the CDR3 is 16 residues. Trimming stripped 1 base from V and 0 bases from J, with 13 bases between. CDR3 in amino acids: CASSLGLQGHSYEQYF. The CDR3, as DNA: TGTGCCAGCAGTTTAGGGTTGCAGGGACACTCCTACGAGCAGTACTTC.

V usage is TRBV27 and J usage is TRBJ2-5, with 9 bases fitting TRBD1. Trimming took 5 bases from V and 4 from J; bases not matched to a gene: 17. CDR3 length equals 18 residues. The germline CDR1 and CDR2 sequences are MNHEY and SMNVEV (reference sequence). CDR3 amino acids: CASSPTSSGTGWGETQYF. The CDR3 bases are TGTGCCAGCAGTCCAACCTCATCCGGGACAGGGTGGGGAGAGACCCAGTACTTC.

This sequence joins TRBV12-3 or TRBV12-4 and TRBJ1-5, with D possibly TRBD1 on 5 matching bases. The CDR3 loop spans 15 amino acids. V was cut by 6 bases and J by 0 bases, with 12 bases left in between. CDR3 DNA sequence: TGTGCCAGCAGCTCACGGGACCTTAGCAATCAGCCCCAGCATTTT. The encoded protein is CASSSRDLSNQPQHF.

Concerning this clonotype itself: One end of the junction fails to match germline, which may point to a read error. The chain employs TRBV29-1 and TRBJ1-2, with unresolved D. Per the germline V gene, CDR1 is SQVTM and CDR2 is ANQGSEA. The length of the CDR3 is 13 residues. The CDR3 here is CGVVVLANYGYTF. DNA for the CDR3: TGCGGCGTTGTCGTGTTAGCTAACTATGGCTACACCTTC. Full variable domain (rest looked up from reference TRBV29-1 and TRBJ1-2): SAVISQKPSRDICQRGTSLTIQCQVDSQVTMMFWYRQQPGQSLTLIATANQGSEATYESGFVIDKFPISRPNLTFSTLTVSNMSPEDSSIYLCGVVVLANYGYTFGSGTRLTVV.

This clonotype was seen repeatedly, ten times or more. The rearrangement links TRBV15 to TRBJ1-2; tentative D call: TRBD1 (5 bases). Germline assignment: CDR1 LNHNV and CDR2 YYDKDF (reference sequence). The CDR3 runs 14 residues. V lost 2 bases and J 5 bases, leaving 12 bases between the germline ends. CDR3 coding DNA: TGTGCCACCAGCAGAATGGGAGGGGATTATGGCTACACCTTC. It translates to CATSRMGGDYGYTF.

This clonotype has ten or more counts. The chain employs TRBV15 and TRBJ1-2, with 8 nucleotides matching TRBD1. CDR1 is LNHNV, CDR2 YYDKDF, per germline (reference sequence). The CDR3 consists of 16 residues. The V segment lost 1 base and the J segment 8 bases; nucleotides outside the gene matches: 12. CDR3 protein: CATSRVSLTGAYGYTF. In DNA form, the CDR3 reads TGTGCCACCAGCAGAGTTTCGTTGACAGGGGCTTACGGCTACACCTTC. The variable domain in full, with the rest retrieved from reference TRBV15 and TRBJ1-2, is DAMVIQNPRYQVTQFGKPVTLSCSQTLNHNVMYWYQQKSSQAPKLLFHYYDKDFNNEADTPDNFQSRRPNTSFCFLDIRSPGLGDTAMYLCATSRVSLTGAYGYTFGSGTRLTVV.